This T cell receptor beta chain appears in the sequencing data of a study of control samples from healthy donors and cancer patients. Clones were read by immunoSEQ multiplex PCR, and TCRdb kept only the in-frame ones, dropping some. The sample lists roughly 170,000 clones; around 95% were seen once. Trimming stripped 5 bases from V and 3 bases from J, with 5 bases between. Germline lookup yields CDR1 SNHLY and CDR2 FYNNEI. There are 11 residues in the CDR3. V is TRBV2 and J is TRBJ2-7; D gene uncertain. This TCR was recovered from a woman in her sixties or seventies in good health. The sequenced sample was blood. CDR3 DNA: TGTGCCAGCAGTTCATACTACGAGCAGTACTTC. Translation: CASSSYYEQYF.